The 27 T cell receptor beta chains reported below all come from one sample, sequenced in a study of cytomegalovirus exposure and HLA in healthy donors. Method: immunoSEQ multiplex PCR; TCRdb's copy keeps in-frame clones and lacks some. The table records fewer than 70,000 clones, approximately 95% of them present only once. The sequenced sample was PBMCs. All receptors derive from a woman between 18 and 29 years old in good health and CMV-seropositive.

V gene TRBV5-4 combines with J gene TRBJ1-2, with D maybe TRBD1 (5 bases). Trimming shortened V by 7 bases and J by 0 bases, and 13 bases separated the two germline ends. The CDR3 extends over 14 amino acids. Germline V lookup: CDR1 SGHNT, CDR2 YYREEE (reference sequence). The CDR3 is CASVRQTTNYGYTF. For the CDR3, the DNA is TGTGCCAGCGTTAGACAGACCACTAACTATGGCTACACCTTC.

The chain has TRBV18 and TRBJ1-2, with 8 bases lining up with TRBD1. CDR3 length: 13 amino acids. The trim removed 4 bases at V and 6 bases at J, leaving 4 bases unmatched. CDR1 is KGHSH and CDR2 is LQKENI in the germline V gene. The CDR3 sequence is CASSLGQGHGYTF. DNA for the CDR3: TGTGCCAGCTCACTCGGACAGGGTCATGGCTACACCTTC.

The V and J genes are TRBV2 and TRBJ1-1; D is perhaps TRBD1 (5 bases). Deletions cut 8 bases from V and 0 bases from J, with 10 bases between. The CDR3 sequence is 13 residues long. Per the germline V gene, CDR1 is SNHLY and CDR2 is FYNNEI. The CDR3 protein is CASLGGVNTEAFF. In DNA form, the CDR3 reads TGTGCCAGCCTGGGGGGAGTGAACACTGAAGCTTTCTTT.

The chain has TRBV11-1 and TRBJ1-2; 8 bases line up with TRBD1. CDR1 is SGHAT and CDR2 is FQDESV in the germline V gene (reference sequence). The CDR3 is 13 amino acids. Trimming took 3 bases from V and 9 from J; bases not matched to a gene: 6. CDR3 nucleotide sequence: TGTGCCAGCAGCTTGATCGGACAGGGCAGCTACACCTTC. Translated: CASSLIGQGSYTF.

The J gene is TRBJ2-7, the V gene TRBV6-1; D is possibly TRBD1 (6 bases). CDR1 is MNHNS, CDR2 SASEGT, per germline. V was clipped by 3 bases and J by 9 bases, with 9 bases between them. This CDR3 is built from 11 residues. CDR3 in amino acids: CASSEGAGQYF. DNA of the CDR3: TGTGCCAGCAGTGAGGGGGCCGGGCAGTACTTC.

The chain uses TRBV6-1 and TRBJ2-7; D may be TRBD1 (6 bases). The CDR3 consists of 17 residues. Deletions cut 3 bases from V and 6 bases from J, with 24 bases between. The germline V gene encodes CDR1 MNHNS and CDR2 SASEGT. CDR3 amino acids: CASSDKTAMGTRGEQYF. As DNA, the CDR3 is TGTGCCAGCAGTGACAAAACGGCGATGGGGACAAGGGGCGAGCAGTACTTC.

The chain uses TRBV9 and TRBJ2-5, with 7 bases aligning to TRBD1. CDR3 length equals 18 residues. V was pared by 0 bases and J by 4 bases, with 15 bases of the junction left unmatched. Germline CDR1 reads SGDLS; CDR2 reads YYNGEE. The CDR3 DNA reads TGTGCCAGCAGCGTAGACCAGTCGAGACAGGGTCGGAGAGAGACCCAGTACTTC. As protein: CASSVDQSRQGRRETQYF.

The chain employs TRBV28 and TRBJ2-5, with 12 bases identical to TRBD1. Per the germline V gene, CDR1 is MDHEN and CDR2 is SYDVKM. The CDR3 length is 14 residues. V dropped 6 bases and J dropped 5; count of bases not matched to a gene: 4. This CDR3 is CASRGTGGLETQYF. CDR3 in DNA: TGTGCCAGCAGGGGGACAGGGGGCTTGGAGACCCAGTACTTC.

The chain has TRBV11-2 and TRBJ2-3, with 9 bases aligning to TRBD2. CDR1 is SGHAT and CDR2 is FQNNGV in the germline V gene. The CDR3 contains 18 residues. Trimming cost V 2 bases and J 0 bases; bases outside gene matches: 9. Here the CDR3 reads CASSLRHLAGESTDTQYF. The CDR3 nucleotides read TGTGCCAGCAGCTTAAGGCATTTAGCGGGGGAAAGCACAGATACGCAGTATTTT. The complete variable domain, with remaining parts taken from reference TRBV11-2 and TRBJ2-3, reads EAGVAQSPRYKIIEKRQSVAFWCNPISGHATLYWYQQILGQGPKLLIQFQNNGVVDDSQLPKDRFSAERLKGVDSTLKIQPAKLEDSAVYLCASSLRHLAGESTDTQYFGPGTRLTVL.

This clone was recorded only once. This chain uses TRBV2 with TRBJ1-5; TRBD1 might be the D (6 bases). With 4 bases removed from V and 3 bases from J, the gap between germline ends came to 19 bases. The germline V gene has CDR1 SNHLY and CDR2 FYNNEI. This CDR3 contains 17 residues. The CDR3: CASSGRRDTFSNQPQHF. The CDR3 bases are TGTGCCAGCAGTGGGCGACGGGACACCTTTTCCAATCAGCCCCAGCATTTT.

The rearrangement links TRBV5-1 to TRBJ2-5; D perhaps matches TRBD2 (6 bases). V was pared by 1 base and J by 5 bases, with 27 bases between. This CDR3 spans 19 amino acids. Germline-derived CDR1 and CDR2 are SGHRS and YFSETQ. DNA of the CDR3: TGCGCCAGCAGCTTGCTCCCGGCCCCCAGCGGAGGCCGGGGGGAGACCCAGTACTTC. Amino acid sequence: CASSLLPAPSGGRGETQYF.

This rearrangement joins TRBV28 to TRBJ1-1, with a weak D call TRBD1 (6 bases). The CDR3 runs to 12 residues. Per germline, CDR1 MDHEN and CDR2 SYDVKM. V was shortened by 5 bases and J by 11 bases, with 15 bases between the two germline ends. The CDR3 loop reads CASSRARGKAFF. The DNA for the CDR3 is TGTGCCAGCAGTAGAGCAAGGGGGAAGGCTTTCTTT.

CDR3 sequence (DNA): TGTGCCAGCAGTGATATGAGGGCCGCCACCGGGTTTAAGCAGTACTTC. Translated, it gives CASSDMRAATGFKQYF. This rearrangement joins TRBV6-1 to TRBJ2-7, with D maybe TRBD2 (5 bases). Trimming pared 3 bases from V and 8 bases from J, leaving 23 bases between. Germline V gene sequence: CDR1 MNHNS, CDR2 SASEGT. The CDR3 extends over 16 amino acids.

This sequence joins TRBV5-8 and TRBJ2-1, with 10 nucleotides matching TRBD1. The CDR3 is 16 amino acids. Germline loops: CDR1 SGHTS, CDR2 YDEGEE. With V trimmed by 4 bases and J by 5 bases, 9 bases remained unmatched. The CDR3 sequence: CASSLRGQGYNNEQFF. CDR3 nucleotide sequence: TGTGCCAGCAGCCTAAGGGGACAGGGGTATAACAATGAGCAGTTCTTC.

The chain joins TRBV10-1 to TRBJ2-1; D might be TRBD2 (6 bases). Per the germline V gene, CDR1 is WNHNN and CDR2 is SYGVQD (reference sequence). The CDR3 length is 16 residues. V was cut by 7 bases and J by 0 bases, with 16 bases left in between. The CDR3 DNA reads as TGCGCCAGCAAGACAACCGCGGGGAGCTCCTACAATGAGCAGTTCTTC. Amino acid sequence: CASKTTAGSSYNEQFF.

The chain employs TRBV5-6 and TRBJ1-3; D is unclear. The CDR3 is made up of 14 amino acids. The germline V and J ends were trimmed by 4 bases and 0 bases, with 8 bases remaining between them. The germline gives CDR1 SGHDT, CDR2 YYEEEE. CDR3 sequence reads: CASSENLSGNTIYF. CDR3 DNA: TGTGCCAGCAGCGAGAATCTCTCTGGAAACACCATATATTTT.

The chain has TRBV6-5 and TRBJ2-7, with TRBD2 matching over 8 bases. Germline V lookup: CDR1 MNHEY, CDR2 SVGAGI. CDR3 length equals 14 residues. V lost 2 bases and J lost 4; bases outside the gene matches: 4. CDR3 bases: TGTGCCAGCAGTTACGCGGGGGGCCGGTACGAGCAGTACTTC. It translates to CASSYAGGRYEQYF.

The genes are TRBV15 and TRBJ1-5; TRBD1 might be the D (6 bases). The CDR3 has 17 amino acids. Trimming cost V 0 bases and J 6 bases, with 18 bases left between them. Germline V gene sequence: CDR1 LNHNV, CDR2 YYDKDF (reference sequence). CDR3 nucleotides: TGTGCCACCAGCAGAGACAGGGGCGGTGGGGGCGCTCAGCCCCAGCATTTT. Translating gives CATSRDRGGGGAQPQHF.

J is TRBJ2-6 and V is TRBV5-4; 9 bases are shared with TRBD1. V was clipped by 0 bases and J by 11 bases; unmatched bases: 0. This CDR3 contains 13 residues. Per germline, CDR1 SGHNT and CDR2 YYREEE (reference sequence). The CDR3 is CASSLGDRDVLTF. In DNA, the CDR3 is TGTGCCAGCAGCTTGGGGGACAGGGACGTCCTGACTTTC.

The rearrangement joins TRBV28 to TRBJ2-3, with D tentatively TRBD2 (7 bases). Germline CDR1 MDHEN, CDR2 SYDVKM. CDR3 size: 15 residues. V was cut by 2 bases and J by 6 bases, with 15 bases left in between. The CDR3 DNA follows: TGTGCCAGCAGTTTACGGGCGGGGGCTTTGGATACGCAGTATTTT. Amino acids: CASSLRAGALDTQYF.

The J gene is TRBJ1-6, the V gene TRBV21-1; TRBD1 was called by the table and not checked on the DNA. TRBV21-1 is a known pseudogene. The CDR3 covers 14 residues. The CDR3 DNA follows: TGTGCCAGCAGCAAAGGTACAGGGGGCTCACCCCTCCACTTT. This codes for CASSKGTGGSPLHF.

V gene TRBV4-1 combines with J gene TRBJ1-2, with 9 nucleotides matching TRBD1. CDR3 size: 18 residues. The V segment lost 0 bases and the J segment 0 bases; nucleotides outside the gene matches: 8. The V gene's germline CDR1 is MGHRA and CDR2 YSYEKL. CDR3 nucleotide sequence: TGCGCCAGCAGCCAAGAGAGGGACAGGGCCCTTTCTAACTATGGCTACACCTTC. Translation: CASSQERDRALSNYGYTF.

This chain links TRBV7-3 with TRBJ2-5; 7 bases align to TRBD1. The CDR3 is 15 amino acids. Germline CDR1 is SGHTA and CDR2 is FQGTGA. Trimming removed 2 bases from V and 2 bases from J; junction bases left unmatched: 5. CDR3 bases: TGTGCCAGCAGCTTAGTGACAGGGAGTCAAGAGACCCAGTACTTC. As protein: CASSLVTGSQETQYF.

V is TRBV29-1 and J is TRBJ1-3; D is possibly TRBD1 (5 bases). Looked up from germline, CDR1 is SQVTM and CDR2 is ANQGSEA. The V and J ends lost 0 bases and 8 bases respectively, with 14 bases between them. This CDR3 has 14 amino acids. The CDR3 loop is CSVEDQQETHTIYF. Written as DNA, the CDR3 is TGCAGCGTTGAAGATCAACAGGAGACGCACACCATATATTTT.

CDR3 in amino acids: CASSLDPSSYEQYF. In DNA form, the CDR3 reads TGTGCCAGCAGCTTAGATCCCAGCTCCTACGAGCAGTACTTC. J is TRBJ2-7 and V is TRBV7-9; D not resolved. The germline gives CDR1 SEHNR, CDR2 FQNEAQ (reference sequence). V was cut by 1 base and J by 0 bases, with 7 bases left in between. This CDR3 is built from 14 residues.

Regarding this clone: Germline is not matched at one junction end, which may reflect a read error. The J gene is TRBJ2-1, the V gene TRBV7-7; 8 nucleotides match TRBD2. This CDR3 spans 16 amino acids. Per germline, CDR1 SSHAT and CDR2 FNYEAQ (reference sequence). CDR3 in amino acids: CASSLGGTSSYNEQFF. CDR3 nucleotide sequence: TGTGCTAGCAGCTTAGGAGGGACTAGTTCCTACAATGAGCAGTTCTTC.

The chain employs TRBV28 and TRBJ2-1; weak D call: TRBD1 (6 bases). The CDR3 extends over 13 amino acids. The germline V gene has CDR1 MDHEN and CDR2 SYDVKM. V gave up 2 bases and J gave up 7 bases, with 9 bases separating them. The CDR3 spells CASSLTGLNEQFF. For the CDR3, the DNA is TGTGCCAGCAGTTTAACAGGGCTAAATGAGCAGTTCTTC.